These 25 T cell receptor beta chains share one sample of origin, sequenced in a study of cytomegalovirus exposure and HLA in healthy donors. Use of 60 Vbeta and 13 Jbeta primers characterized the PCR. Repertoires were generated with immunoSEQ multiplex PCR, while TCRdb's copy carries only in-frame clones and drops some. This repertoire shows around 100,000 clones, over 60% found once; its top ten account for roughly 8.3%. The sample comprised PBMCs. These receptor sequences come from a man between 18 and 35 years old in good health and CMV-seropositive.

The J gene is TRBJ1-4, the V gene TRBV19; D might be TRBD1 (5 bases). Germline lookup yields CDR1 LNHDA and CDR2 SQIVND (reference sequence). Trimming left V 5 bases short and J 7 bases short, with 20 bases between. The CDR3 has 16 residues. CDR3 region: CASSAGPFGYTEKLFF. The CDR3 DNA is TGTGCCAGTAGTGCGGGACCGTTTGGTTATACTGAAAAACTGTTTTTT.

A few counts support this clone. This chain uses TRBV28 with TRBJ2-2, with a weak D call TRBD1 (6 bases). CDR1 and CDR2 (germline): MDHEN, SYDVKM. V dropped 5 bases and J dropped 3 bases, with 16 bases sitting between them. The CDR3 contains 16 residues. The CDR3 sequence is CASSPYLNRDTGELFF. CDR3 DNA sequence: TGTGCCAGCAGTCCTTATCTCAACAGGGACACCGGGGAGCTGTTTTTT. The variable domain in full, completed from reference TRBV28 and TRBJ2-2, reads DVKVTQSSRYLVKRTGEKVFLECVQDMDHENMFWYRQDPGLGLRLIYFSYDVKMKEKGDIPEGYSVSREKKERFSLILESASTNQTSMYLCASSPYLNRDTGELFFGEGSRLTVL.

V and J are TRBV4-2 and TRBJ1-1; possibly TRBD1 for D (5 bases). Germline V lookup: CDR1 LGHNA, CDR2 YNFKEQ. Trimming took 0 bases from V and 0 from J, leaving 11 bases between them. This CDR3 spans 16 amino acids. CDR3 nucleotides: TGTGCCAGCAGCCAAGATCTTCCGGGGGTGAACACTGAAGCTTTCTTT. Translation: CASSQDLPGVNTEAFF.

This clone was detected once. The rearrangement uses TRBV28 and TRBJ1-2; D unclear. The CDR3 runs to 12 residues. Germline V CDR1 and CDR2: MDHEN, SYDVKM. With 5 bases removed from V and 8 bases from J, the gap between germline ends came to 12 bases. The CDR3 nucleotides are TGTGCCAGCAGTGAGGGCTTGGGGGGCTACACCTTC. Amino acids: CASSEGLGGYTF.

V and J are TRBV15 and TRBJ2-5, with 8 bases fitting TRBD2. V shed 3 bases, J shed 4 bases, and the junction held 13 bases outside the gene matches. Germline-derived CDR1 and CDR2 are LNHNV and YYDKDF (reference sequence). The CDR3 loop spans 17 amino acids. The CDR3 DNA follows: TGTGCCACCAGCAGGGCTTTACTCGGGGGGGCGGGAGAGACCCAGTACTTC. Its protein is CATSRALLGGAGETQYF. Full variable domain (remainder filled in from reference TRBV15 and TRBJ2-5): DAMVIQNPRYQVTQFGKPVTLSCSQTLNHNVMYWYQQKSSQAPKLLFHYYDKDFNNEADTPDNFQSRRPNTSFCFLDIRSPGLGDTAMYLCATSRALLGGAGETQYFGPGTRLLVL.

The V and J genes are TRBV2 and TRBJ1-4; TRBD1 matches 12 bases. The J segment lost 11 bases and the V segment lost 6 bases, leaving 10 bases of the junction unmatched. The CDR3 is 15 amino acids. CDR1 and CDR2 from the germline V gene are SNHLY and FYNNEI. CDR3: CASRGTGGSLYKLFF. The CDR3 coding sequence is TGTGCCAGCAGGGGGACAGGGGGCAGTTTGTATAAACTGTTTTTT.

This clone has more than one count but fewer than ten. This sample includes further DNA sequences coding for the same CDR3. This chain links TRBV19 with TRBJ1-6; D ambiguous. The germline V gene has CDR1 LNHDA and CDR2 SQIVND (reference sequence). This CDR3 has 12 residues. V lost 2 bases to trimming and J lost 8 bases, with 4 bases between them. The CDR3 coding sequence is TGTGCCAGTAGTATACGGGATTCACCCCTCCACTTT. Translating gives CASSIRDSPLHF.

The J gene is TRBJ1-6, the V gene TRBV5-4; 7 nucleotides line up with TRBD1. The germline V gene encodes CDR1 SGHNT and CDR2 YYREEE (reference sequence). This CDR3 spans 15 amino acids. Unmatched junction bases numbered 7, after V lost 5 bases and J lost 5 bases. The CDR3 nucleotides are TGTGCCAGCAGTGTGGCAGGGGGAGATAATTCACCCCTCCACTTT. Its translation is CASSVAGGDNSPLHF.

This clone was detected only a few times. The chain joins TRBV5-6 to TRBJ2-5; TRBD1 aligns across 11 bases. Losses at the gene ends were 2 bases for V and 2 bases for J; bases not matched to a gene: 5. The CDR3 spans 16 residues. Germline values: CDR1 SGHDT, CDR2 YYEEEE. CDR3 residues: CASSFGTGGLQETQYF. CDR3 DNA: TGTGCCAGCAGCTTTGGGACAGGGGGATTGCAAGAGACCCAGTACTTC.

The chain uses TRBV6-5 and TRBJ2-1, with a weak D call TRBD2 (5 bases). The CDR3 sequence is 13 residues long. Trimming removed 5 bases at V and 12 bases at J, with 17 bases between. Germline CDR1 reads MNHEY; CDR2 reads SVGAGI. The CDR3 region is CASSPDGVERQFF. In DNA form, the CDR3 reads TGTGCCAGCAGTCCCGACGGGGTTGAGCGGCAGTTCTTC.

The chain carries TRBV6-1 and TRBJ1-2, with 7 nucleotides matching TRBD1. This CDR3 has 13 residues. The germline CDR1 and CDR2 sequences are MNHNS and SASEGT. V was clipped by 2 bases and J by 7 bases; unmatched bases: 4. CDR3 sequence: CASSERGRAGYTF. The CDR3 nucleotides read TGTGCCAGCAGTGAAAGGGGGCGCGCTGGCTACACCTTC.

The CDR3 DNA is TGCGCCAGCAGCTTGGGACAGAGATATAGCACAGATACGCAGTATTTT. Residues: CASSLGQRYSTDTQYF. The rearrangement uses TRBV5-1 and TRBJ2-3, with a tentative D call TRBD1 (5 bases). This CDR3 is built from 16 residues. The germline gives CDR1 SGHRS, CDR2 YFSETQ. Trimming shortened V by 0 bases and J by 0 bases, and 11 bases separated the two germline ends.

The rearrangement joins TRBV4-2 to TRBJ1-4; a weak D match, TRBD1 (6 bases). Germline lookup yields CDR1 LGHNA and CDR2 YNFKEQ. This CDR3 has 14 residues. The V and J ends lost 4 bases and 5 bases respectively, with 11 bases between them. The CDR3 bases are TGTGCCAGCAGCCTATCTGGACAGAATGAAAAACTGTTTTTT. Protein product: CASSLSGQNEKLFF.

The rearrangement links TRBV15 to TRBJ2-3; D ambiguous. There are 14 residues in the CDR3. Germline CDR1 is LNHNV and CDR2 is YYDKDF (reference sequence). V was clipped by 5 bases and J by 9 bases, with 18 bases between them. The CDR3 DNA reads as TGTGCCACCAGCTCACTTGGCGACATTTTGACGCAGTATTTT. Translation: CATSSLGDILTQYF.

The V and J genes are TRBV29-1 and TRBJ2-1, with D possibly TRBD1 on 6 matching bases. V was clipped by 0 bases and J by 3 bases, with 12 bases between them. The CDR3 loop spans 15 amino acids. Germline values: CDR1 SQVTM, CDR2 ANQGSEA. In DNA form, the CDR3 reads TGCAGCGTTGAAGATATGGACAGATACTACAATGAGCAGTTCTTC. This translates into CSVEDMDRYYNEQFF.

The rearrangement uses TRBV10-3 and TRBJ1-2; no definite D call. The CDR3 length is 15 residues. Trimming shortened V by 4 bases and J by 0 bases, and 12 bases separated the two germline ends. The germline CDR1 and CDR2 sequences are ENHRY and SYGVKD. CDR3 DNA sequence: TGTGCCATCAGTGGTTTGGCGGTAGCTAACTATGGCTACACCTTC. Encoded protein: CAISGLAVANYGYTF.

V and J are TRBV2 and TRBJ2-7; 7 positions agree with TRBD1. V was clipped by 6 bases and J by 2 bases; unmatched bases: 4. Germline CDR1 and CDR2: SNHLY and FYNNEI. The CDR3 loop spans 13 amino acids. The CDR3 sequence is CASRGQNTYEQYV. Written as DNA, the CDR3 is TGTGCCAGCAGGGGACAGAATACCTACGAGCAGTACGTC.

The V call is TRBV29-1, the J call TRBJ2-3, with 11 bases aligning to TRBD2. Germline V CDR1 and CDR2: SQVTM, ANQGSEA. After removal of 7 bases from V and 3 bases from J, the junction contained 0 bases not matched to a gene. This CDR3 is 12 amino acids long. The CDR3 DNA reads TGCAGCGCTAGCGGGGGGACAGATACGCAGTATTTT. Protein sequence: CSASGGTDTQYF.

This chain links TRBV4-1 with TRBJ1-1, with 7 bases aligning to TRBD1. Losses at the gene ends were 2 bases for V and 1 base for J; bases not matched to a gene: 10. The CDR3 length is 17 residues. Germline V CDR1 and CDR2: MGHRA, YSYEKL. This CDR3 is CASSQYRDRATNTEAFF. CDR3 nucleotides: TGCGCCAGCAGCCAATATAGGGACAGAGCTACGAACACTGAAGCTTTCTTT.

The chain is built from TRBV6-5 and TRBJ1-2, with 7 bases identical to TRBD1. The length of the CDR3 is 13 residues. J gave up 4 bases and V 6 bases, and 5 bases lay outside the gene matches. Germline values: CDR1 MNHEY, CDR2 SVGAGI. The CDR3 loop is CASRGDSVYGYTF. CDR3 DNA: TGTGCCAGCAGGGGGGACAGCGTCTATGGCTACACCTTC.

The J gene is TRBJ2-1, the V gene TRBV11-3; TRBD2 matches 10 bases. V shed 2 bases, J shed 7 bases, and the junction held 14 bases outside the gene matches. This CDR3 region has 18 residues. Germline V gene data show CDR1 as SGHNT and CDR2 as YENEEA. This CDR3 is CASSLRGIAGGPPNEQFF. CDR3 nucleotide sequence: TGTGCCAGCAGCTTAAGGGGGATAGCGGGGGGCCCTCCGAATGAGCAGTTCTTC. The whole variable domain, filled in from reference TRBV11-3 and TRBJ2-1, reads EAGVVQSPRYKIIEKKQPVAFWCNPISGHNTLYWYLQNLGQGPELLIRYENEEAVDDSQLPKDRFSAERLKGVDSTLKIQPAELGDSAVYLCASSLRGIAGGPPNEQFFGPGTRLTVL.

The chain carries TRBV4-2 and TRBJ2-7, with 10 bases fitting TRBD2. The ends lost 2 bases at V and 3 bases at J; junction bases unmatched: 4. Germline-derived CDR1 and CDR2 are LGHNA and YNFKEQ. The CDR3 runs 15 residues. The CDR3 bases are TGTGCCAGCAGCCAAACTAGCGGGGCGAACTACGAGCAGTACTTC. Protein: CASSQTSGANYEQYF.

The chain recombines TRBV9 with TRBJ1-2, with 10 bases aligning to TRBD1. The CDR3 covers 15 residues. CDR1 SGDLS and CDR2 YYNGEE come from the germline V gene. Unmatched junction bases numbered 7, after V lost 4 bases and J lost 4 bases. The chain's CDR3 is CASSRDRGVGYGYTF. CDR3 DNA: TGTGCCAGCAGCCGGGACAGGGGTGTAGGCTATGGCTACACCTTC.

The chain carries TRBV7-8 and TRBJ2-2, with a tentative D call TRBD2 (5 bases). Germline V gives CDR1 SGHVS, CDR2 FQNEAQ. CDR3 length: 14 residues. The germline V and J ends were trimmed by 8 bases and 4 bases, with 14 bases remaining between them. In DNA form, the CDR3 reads TGTGCCAGCGACCGGGATTCGGGCACCGGGGAGCTGTTTTTT. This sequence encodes CASDRDSGTGELFF.

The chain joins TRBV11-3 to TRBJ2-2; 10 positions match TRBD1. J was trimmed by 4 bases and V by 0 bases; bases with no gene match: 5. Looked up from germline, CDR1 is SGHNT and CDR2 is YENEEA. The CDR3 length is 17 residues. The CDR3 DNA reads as TGTGCCAGCAGCTTAGATGGGGGACAGGGGACCACCGGGGAGCTGTTTTTT. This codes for CASSLDGGQGTTGELFF.